Listed below are T cell receptor beta chains from one sample, sequenced in a study of radiation and T cells in renal cell carcinoma. Assay: immunoSEQ multiplex PCR; the TCRdb copy retains only in-frame clones and omits some. Of roughly 120,000 clones in the sample, approximately 80% are singletons; the top ten hold over 1.5%. The starting material was blood, obtained from a patient whose treatment included radiotherapy and nephrectomy. These receptors were obtained from a woman between 55 and 75 years old with renal cell carcinoma. Both conserved end residues are part of each CDR3. The D gene is left open where the match is weak.

NA	TRBV10-3	TRBJ2-7	CAIRSAPGQTSSYEQYF
NA	TRBV12-5	TRBJ2-3	CASGGSGTADTQYF
NA	TRBV21-1	TRBJ1-5	CASSRLWARSSNQPQHF
NA	TRBV2	TRBJ2-1	CASSEARSTNEQFF
NA	TRBV11-3	TRBJ2-3	CASSLDNTDTQYF
TRBD1	TRBV5-1	TRBJ2-7	CASSLDRGAYEQYF
NA	TRBV6-1	TRBJ2-1	CASSGDVNNEQFF
TRBD1	TRBV7-2	TRBJ1-4	CASSARGRTEKLFF
TRBD1	TRBV6-6	TRBJ2-7	CASGGTGGGEQYF
NA	TRBV19	TRBJ1-1	CASSPQPGNTEAFF
NA	TRBV19	TRBJ1-1	CASSPGTEAFF
NA	TRBV7-3	TRBJ1-2	CASTLGRDGYTF
NA	TRBV27	TRBJ2-2	CASSLARYTGELFF
TRBD2	TRBV5-6	TRBJ2-2	CASSPVAGEGTGELFF
TRBD2	TRBV10-3	TRBJ2-3	CATTGGLGTDTQYF
NA	TRBV6-5	TRBJ1-5	CASSSARWGSNQPQHF